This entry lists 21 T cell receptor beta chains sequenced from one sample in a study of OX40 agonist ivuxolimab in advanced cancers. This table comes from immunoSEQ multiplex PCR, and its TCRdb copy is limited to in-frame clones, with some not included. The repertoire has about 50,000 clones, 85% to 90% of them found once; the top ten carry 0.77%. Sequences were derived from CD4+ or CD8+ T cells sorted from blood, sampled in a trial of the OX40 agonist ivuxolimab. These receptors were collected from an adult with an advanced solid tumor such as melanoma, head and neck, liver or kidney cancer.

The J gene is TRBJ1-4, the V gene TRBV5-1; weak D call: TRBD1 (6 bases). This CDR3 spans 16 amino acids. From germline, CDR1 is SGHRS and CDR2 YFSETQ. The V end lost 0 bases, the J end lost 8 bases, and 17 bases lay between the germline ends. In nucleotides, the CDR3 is TGCGCCAGCAGCTTGGATACAGGGCCCCCGAGGGAAAAACTGTTTTTT. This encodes CASSLDTGPPREKLFF.

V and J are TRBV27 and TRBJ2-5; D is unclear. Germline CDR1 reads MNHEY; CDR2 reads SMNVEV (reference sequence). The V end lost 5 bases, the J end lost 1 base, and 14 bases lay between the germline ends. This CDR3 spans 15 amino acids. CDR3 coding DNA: TGTGCCAGCAGTACATTGGGCGACTTCCAAGAGACCCAGTACTTC. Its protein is CASSTLGDFQETQYF.

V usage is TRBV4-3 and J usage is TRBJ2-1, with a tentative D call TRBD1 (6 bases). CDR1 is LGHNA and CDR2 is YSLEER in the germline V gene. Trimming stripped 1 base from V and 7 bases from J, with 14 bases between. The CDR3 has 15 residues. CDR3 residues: CASSQVSAGANEQFF. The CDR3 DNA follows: TGCGCCAGCAGCCAAGTGAGCGCAGGGGCTAATGAGCAGTTCTTC.

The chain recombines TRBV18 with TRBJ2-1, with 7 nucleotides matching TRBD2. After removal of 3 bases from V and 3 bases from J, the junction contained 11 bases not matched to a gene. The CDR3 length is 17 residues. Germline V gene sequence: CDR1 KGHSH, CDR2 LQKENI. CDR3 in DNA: TGTGCCAGCTCACCCCTTTCGGCGGGAGAGTACTACAATGAGCAGTTCTTC. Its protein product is CASSPLSAGEYYNEQFF.

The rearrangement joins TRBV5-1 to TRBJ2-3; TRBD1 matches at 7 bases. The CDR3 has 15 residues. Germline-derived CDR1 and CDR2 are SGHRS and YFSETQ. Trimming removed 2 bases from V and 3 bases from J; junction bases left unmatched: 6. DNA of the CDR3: TGCGCCAGCAGCTTCACTGGACAGGTTACAGATACGCAGTATTTT. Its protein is CASSFTGQVTDTQYF.

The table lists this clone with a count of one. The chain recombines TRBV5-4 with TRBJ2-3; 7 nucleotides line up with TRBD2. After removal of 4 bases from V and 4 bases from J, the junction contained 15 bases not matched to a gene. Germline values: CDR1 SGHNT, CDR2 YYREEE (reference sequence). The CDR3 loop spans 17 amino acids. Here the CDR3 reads CASSPLPSGVPPDTQYF. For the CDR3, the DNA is TGTGCCAGCAGCCCCCTCCCTAGCGGAGTCCCCCCAGATACGCAGTATTTT.

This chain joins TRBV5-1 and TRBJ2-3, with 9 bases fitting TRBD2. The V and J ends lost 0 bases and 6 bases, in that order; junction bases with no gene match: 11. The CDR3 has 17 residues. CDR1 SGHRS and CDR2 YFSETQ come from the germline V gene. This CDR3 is CASSLVPAGLASDTQYF. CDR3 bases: TGCGCCAGCAGCTTGGTCCCGGCGGGACTAGCTAGTGATACGCAGTATTTT.

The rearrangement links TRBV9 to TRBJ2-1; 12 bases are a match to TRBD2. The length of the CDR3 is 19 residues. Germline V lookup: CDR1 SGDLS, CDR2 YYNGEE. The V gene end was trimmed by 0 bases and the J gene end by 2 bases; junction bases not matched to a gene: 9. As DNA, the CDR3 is TGTGCCAGCAGCGTAGGAGTCTCTAGCGGGAGGGCCGCCTACAATGAGCAGTTCTTC. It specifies CASSVGVSSGRAAYNEQFF.

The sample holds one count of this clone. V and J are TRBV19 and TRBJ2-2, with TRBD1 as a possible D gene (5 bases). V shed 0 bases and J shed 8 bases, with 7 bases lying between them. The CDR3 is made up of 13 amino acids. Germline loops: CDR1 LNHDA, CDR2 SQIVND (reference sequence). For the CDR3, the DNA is TGTGCCAGTAGTATAGATCAGGGTGGGGAGCTGTTTTTT. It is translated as CASSIDQGGELFF.

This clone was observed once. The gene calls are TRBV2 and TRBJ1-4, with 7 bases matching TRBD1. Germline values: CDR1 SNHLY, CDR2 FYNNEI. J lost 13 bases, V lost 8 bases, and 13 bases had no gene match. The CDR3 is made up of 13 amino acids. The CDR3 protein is CASAPGGNWILFF. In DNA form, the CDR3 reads TGTGCCAGCGCTCCAGGGGGTAACTGGATACTGTTTTTT.

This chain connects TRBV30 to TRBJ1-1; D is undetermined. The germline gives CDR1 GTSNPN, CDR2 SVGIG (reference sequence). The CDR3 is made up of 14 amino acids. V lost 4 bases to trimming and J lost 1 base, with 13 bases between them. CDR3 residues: CAWTLRTGNTEAFF. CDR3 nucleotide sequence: TGTGCCTGGACCCTGAGGACGGGGAACACTGAAGCTTTCTTT.

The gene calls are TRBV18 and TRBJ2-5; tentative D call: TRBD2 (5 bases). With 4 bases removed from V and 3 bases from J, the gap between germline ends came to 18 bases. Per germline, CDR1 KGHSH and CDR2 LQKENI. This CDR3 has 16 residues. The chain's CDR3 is CASSLTTPAAKETQYF. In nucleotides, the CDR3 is TGTGCCAGCTCACTTACTACCCCAGCGGCAAAAGAGACCCAGTACTTC.

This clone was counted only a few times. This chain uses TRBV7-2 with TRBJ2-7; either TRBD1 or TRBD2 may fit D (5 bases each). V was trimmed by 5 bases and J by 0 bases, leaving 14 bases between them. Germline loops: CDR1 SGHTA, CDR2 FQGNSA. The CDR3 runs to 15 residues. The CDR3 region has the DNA TGTGCCAGCAGCACGGGACCGGCGGCCTCCTACGAGCAGTACTTC. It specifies CASSTGPAASYEQYF.

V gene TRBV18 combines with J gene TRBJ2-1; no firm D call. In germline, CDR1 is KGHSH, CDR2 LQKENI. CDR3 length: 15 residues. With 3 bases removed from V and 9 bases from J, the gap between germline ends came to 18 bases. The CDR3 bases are TGTGCCAGCTCACCGGTTAACTCCCAAGGCGGTGAGCAGTTCTTC. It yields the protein CASSPVNSQGGEQFF. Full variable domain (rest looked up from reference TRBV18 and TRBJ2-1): NAGVMQNPRHLVRRRGQEARLRCSPMKGHSHVYWYRQLPEEGLKFMVYLQKENIIDESGMPKERFSAEFPKEGPSILRIQQVVRGDSAAYFCASSPVNSQGGEQFFGPGTRLTVL.

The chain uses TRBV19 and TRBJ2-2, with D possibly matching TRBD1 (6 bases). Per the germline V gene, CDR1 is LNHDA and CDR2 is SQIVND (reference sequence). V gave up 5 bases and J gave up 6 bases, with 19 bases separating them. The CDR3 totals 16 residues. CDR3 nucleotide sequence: TGTGCCAGTAGTGTCCTACTCTCCTCAGGGGCCGGGGAGCTGTTTTTT. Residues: CASSVLLSSGAGELFF. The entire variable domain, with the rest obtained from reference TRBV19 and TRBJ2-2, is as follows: DGGITQSPKYLFRKEGQNVTLSCEQNLNHDAMYWYRQDPGQGLRLIYYSQIVNDFQKGDIAEGYSVSREKKESFPLTVTSAQKNPTAFYLCASSVLLSSGAGELFFGEGSRLTVL.

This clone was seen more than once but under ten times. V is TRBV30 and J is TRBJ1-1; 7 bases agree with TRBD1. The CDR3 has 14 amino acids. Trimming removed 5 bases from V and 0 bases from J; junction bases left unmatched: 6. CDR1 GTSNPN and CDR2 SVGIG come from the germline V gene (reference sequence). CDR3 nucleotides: TGTGCCTGGGCAGGGGGTATATTGAACACTGAAGCTTTCTTT. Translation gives CAWAGGILNTEAFF.

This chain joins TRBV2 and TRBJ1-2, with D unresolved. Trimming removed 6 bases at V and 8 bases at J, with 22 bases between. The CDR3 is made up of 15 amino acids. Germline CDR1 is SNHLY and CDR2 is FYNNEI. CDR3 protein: CASSPHVGQSIGYTF. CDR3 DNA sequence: TGTGCCAGCAGCCCTCATGTCGGGCAGAGCATCGGCTACACCTTC.

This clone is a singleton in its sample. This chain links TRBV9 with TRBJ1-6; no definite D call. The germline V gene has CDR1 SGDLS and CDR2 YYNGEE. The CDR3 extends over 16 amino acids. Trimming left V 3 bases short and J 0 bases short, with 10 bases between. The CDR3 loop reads CASSGGRSSYNSPLHF. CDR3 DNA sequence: TGTGCCAGCAGCGGAGGCCGAAGCTCCTATAATTCACCCCTCCACTTT.

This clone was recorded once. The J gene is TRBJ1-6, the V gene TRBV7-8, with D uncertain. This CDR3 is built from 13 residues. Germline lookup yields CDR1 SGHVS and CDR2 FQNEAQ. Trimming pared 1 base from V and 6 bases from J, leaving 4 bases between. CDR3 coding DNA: TGTGCCAGCAGCTTAGTCATTAATTCACCCCTCCACTTT. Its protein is CASSLVINSPLHF.

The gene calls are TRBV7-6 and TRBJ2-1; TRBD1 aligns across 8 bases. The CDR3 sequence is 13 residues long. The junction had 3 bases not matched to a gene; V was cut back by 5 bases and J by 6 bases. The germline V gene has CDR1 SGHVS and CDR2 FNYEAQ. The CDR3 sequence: CASSTDRGNEQFF. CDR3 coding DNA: TGTGCCAGCAGCACCGACAGGGGCAATGAGCAGTTCTTC.

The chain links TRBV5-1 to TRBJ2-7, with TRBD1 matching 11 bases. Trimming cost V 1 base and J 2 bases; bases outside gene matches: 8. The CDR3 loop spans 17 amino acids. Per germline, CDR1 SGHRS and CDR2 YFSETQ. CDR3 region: CASSLYSWGQGAYEQYF. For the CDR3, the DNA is TGCGCCAGCAGCTTGTACTCTTGGGGACAGGGGGCCTACGAGCAGTACTTC.